The clone carrying this TCR beta chain was counted many times. Its matching antigen is unknown. TCRdb reprocessed the 5' RACE reads via MiXCR and lists one record per CDR3 protein. The table shows just over 95,000 distinct CDR3 sequences, with around 3.3% occurring only once. The data originate from a study of neurological immune-mediated disorders. Study outcomes and limitations: Among 34 multiple sclerosis patients, 18 had repertoires that phylogenetic grouping placed in one related-CDR3 cluster, a possible signature. Expanded clones shared no CDR3 amino acid sequences across subjects, suggesting private repertoires in all groups.

The CDR3 contains 16 residues. V was pared by 5 bases and J by 5 bases, with 13 bases of the junction left unmatched. The origin of this receptor is a young woman with multiple sclerosis. Sequencing was performed on PBMCs. The V and J genes are TRBV12-3 or TRBV12-4 and TRBJ2-5, with 8 bases identical to TRBD2. CDR3 DNA sequence: TGTGCCAGCAGTCCGCTTCGACGGGGGGGCAGTGAGACCCAGTACTTC. It encodes CASSPLRRGGSETQYF.